The present TCR beta chain was sequenced within a study of cytomegalovirus exposure and HLA in healthy donors. A note on this clone: What it binds is not known.

CDR3 length: 15 amino acids. Trimming cost V 5 bases and J 4 bases; bases outside gene matches: 9. Germline lookup yields CDR1 LNHDA and CDR2 SQIVND (reference sequence). Assay used: immunoSEQ multiplex PCR; TCRdb lists only in-frame clones, some missing. Found here are about 140,000 clones, approximately 91% of them singletons; the top ten hold 0.6% to 0.85%. Whole-study results and caveats: Researchers counted approximately 160 TCR beta chains as cytomegalovirus-associated. First-cohort TCR clusters tended to co-occur in the 130 or so validation repertoires, a later analysis found.

The material sequenced was PBMCs. V and J are TRBV19 and TRBJ1-2, with 8 bases identical to TRBD1. The receptor's source is a man between 18 and 35 years old in good health and CMV-seronegative. In nucleotides, the CDR3 is TGTGCCAGTAGTCCCTGGACAGGGACGGGCTATGGCTACACCTTC. Residues: CASSPWTGTGYGYTF.